Each of the 27 T cell receptor beta chains below was sequenced from the same sample in a study of post-analysis software for immune sequencing data. Whole-study findings and limits: Patients had higher frequencies than controls of four to six TRBV segments, including TRBV5-6, TRBV5-1 and TRBV20-1.

Unique-molecular-identifier-tagged TCR beta cDNA libraries were used. Each CDR3 protein gets one entry after TCRdb re-called the PCR reads with MiXCR. The repertoire consists of around 700,000 distinct CDR3 sequences, with 59% occurring once and the leading ten covering approximately 10%. Their target antigens are unknown. Sequencing used blood. The source of these receptors is a girl aged 2 to 9 with multiple sclerosis.

DNA of the CDR3: TGCAGCGTTGCCGGGACAGAAAATGAGCAGTACTTC. This codes for CSVAGTENEQYF. This rearrangement joins TRBV29-1 to TRBJ2-5, with TRBD1 matching over 7 bases. This CDR3 contains 12 residues. V was clipped by 4 bases and J by 11 bases; unmatched bases: 10. From germline, CDR1 is SQVTM and CDR2 ANQGSEA. Supplemented by reference TRBV29-1 and TRBJ2-5, the full variable domain reads SAVISQKPSRDICQRGTSLTIQCQVDSQVTMMFWYRQQPGQSLTLIATANQGSEATYESGFVIDKFPISRPNLTFSTLTVSNMSPEDSSIYLCSVAGTENEQYFGPGTRLLVL.

The chain employs TRBV12-3 or TRBV12-4 and TRBJ2-3, with 9 positions matching TRBD1. The trim removed 2 bases at V and 14 bases at J, leaving 8 bases unmatched. The CDR3 spans 13 residues. CDR3 in DNA: TGTGCCAGCAGTTTACTTCGACAGGGGGAGAGGTATTTT. This gives the protein CASSLLRQGERYF.

The count of this clonotype is one. The chain joins TRBV6-6 to TRBJ2-1, with 11 bases that match TRBD1. This CDR3 is 16 amino acids long. Looked up from germline, CDR1 is MNHNY and CDR2 is SVGAGI (reference sequence). Unmatched junction bases numbered 8, after V lost 2 bases and J lost 8 bases. CDR3 loop: CASSYPGTGGKDEQFF. The CDR3 DNA is TGTGCCAGCAGTTACCCCGGGACAGGGGGAAAGGATGAGCAGTTCTTC.

In nucleotides, the CDR3 is TGTGCCAGCAGCCCGACCCGGGTAGGAGATACGCAGTATTTT. This sequence encodes CASSPTRVGDTQYF. The chain is built from TRBV3-1 and TRBJ2-3; D remains unclear. The CDR3 consists of 14 residues. Germline loops: CDR1 LGHDT, CDR2 YNNKEL (reference sequence). Trimming removed 4 bases at V and 5 bases at J, with 13 bases between.

This clonotype was counted only a few times. The chain links TRBV29-1 to TRBJ2-7, with D unresolved. This CDR3 is built from 11 residues. CDR1 and CDR2 (germline): SQVTM, ANQGSEA. V dropped 4 bases and J dropped 5 bases, with 9 bases sitting between them. Here the CDR3 DNA reads TGCAGCGTTGGTGACGTCAACGAGCAGTACTTC. Translating gives CSVGDVNEQYF.

The CDR3: CASSNSGPSYNEQFF. The DNA for the CDR3 is TGTGCCAGCAGTAACTCCGGGCCCTCCTACAATGAGCAGTTCTTC. The V and J genes are TRBV12-3 or TRBV12-4 and TRBJ2-1; no reliable D call. CDR3 length: 15 amino acids. Trimming took 5 bases from V and 0 from J, leaving 11 bases between them.

The genes are TRBV29-1 and TRBJ2-1; the match to TRBD2 covers 7 bases. The germline V gene encodes CDR1 SQVTM and CDR2 ANQGSEA. The V and J ends lost 8 bases and 3 bases, in that order; junction bases with no gene match: 4. The CDR3 totals 12 residues. DNA of the CDR3: TGCAGCTCCTGGACTAGCTACAATGAGCAGTTCTTC. Its protein product is CSSWTSYNEQFF.

A few counts support this clonotype. The rearrangement joins TRBV12-3 or TRBV12-4 to TRBJ2-1; unclear D gene. This CDR3 region has 13 residues. Trimming left V 2 bases short and J 8 bases short, with 10 bases between. CDR3 sequence reads: CASSLRWLDEQFF. The CDR3 region has the DNA TGTGCCAGCAGTTTACGGTGGCTCGATGAGCAGTTCTTC.

The chain joins TRBV5-1 to TRBJ2-7; TRBD2 is a possible D gene (6 bases). V lost 3 bases, J lost 5 bases, and 21 bases lay in between. The length of the CDR3 is 16 residues. CDR1 is SGHRS, CDR2 YFSETQ, per germline. CDR3 sequence (DNA): TGCGCCAGCAGCTACACGGCGGGGTCAGGGACCCACGAGCAGTACTTC. Its protein product is CASSYTAGSGTHEQYF. The entire variable domain, with the rest obtained from reference TRBV5-1 and TRBJ2-7, is as follows: KAGVTQTPRYLIKTRGQQVTLSCSPISGHRSVSWYQQTPGQGLQFLFEYFSETQRNKGNFPGRFSGRQFSNSRSEMNVSTLELGDSALYLCASSYTAGSGTHEQYFGPGTRLTVT.

This clonotype occurred a few times. The rearrangement links TRBV5-1 to TRBJ2-1; a possible D gene is TRBD1 (6 bases). The CDR3 covers 17 residues. Germline V lookup: CDR1 SGHRS, CDR2 YFSETQ. The V end was cut by 4 bases, the J end by 0 bases, with 17 bases between. This CDR3 reads CASSPNPTGSSYNEQFF. The CDR3 region has the DNA TGCGCCAGCAGCCCAAATCCGACAGGTAGCTCCTACAATGAGCAGTTCTTC.

V and J are TRBV5-1 and TRBJ2-1; D possibly matches TRBD1 or TRBD2 (5 bases each). The CDR3 consists of 13 residues. V was clipped by 0 bases and J by 8 bases, with 9 bases between them. Per germline, CDR1 SGHRS and CDR2 YFSETQ. The CDR3 DNA reads as TGCGCCAGCAGCTTGGCAGGGCGGGATGAGCAGTTCTTC. As protein: CASSLAGRDEQFF.

Note on this clonotype: A junction end diverges from the germline sequence, so it may reflect a read error. The chain joins TRBV7-2 to TRBJ2-1, with D tentatively TRBD1 (5 bases). This CDR3 comprises 16 residues. Germline CDR1 reads SGHTA; CDR2 reads FQGNSA. The CDR3 coding sequence is TGTGCCAGCAGCTTTGGTCAGGGCAGCTCCTACAATGGGCAGTTCTTC. Protein product: CASSFGQGSSYNGQFF.

This rearrangement joins TRBV6-2 or TRBV6-3 to TRBJ2-1; 7 bases align to TRBD2. The length of the CDR3 is 13 residues. Per germline, CDR1 MNHEY and CDR2 SVGEGT. V shed 5 bases and J 7 bases; nucleotides not matched to a gene: 5. CDR3 region: CASSTSEENEQFF. In DNA, the CDR3 is TGTGCCAGCAGTACTAGCGAGGAGAATGAGCAGTTCTTC.

The gene calls are TRBV12-3 or TRBV12-4 and TRBJ2-1, with no clear D. This CDR3 is 11 amino acids long. Trimming removed 8 bases from V and 10 bases from J, with 12 bases in between. In DNA, the CDR3 is TGTGCCAGCGGGGTACACTACGAGCAGTTCTTC. Protein: CASGVHYEQFF.

V and J are TRBV12-3 or TRBV12-4 and TRBJ1-2; D gene ambiguous. CDR3 length equals 12 residues. The V end was cut by 0 bases, the J end by 6 bases, with 5 bases between. The DNA for the CDR3 is TGTGCCAGCAGTTTAGCTAGGCATGGCTACACCTTC. Its translation is CASSLARHGYTF.

This clonotype came up once. The chain joins TRBV30 to TRBJ1-1; the D is unclear. Germline V gene sequence: CDR1 GTSNPN, CDR2 SVGIG (reference sequence). The CDR3 sequence is 11 residues long. V was trimmed by 2 bases and J by 5 bases, leaving 6 bases between them. CDR3 in amino acids: CAWSYDTEAFF. CDR3 DNA: TGTGCCTGGAGTTACGATACTGAAGCTTTCTTT.

Worth noting for this clonotype: The conserved phenylalanine or tryptophan is not found at the CDR3 terminus, so this likely reflects a read error. The rearrangement links TRBV6-5 to TRBJ2-5; TRBD1 matches at 7 bases. Germline-derived CDR1 and CDR2 are MNHEY and SVGAGI. This CDR3 is built from 16 residues. V was clipped by 0 bases and J by 2 bases; unmatched bases: 6. This CDR3 is CASSYSNRGLQETQYY. In nucleotides, the CDR3 is TGTGCCAGCAGTTACTCGAACAGGGGATTACAAGAGACCCAGTACTAC.

This clonotype was seen more than once but under ten times. This chain joins TRBV12-3 or TRBV12-4 and TRBJ2-6; D is possibly TRBD2 (7 bases). Trimming took off 7 bases at V and 4 bases at J, with 11 bases between the two ends. This CDR3 has 14 residues. The CDR3 region has the DNA TGTGCCAGCATCCGGGGGGCGGGGGCCAACGTCCTGACTTTC. It translates to CASIRGAGANVLTF.

The CDR3 loop is CASSLGGGAGANVLTF. The CDR3 DNA sequence: TGTGCCAGCAGCTTAGGAGGAGGGGCCGGGGCCAACGTCCTGACTTTC. The chain employs TRBV13 and TRBJ2-6; possibly TRBD2 for D (6 bases). Germline CDR1 PRHDT, CDR2 FYEKMQ (reference sequence). The CDR3 consists of 16 residues. V shed 0 bases and J shed 4 bases, with 10 bases lying between them. Drawing the rest from reference TRBV13 and TRBJ2-6, the complete variable domain is AAGVIQSPRHLIKEKRETATLKCYPIPRHDTVYWYQQGPGQDPQFLISFYEKMQSDKGSIPDRFSAQQFSDYHSELNMSSLELGDSALYFCASSLGGGAGANVLTFGAGSRLTVL.

CDR3 in amino acids: CASSSSAGRVCQPQHF. The DNA for the CDR3 is TGTGCCAGCAGCTCCTCAGCAGGCAGGGTGTGCCAGCCCCAGCATTTT. The chain is built from TRBV7-2 and TRBJ1-5; a possible D gene is TRBD1 (5 bases). The V gene's germline CDR1 is SGHTA and CDR2 FQGNSA. The CDR3 length is 16 residues. The V gene lost 4 bases and the J gene lost 7 bases, with 20 bases spanning the gap.

The rearrangement uses TRBV5-6 and TRBJ2-1; the D gene is possibly TRBD1 (5 bases). V dropped 0 bases and J dropped 15 bases, with 16 bases sitting between them. Germline V gene lookup returns CDR1 SGHDT and CDR2 YYEEEE. This CDR3 is 13 amino acids long. Written as DNA, the CDR3 is TGTGCCAGCAGCTTGGAGGCAGGGTATAGTTTGTTCTTC. Translating it yields CASSLEAGYSLFF.

This clonotype was recorded a few times. The chain recombines TRBV9 with TRBJ2-3; possibly TRBD1 for D (6 bases). Germline assignment: CDR1 SGDLS and CDR2 YYNGEE. The ends were cut back, 0 bases at V and 6 bases at J, with 20 bases in the middle. The CDR3 length is 17 residues. CDR3 amino acids: CASSVASLEGDDDTQYF. The DNA for the CDR3 is TGTGCCAGCAGCGTAGCCTCACTAGAGGGGGATGACGATACGCAGTATTTT.

J is TRBJ2-5 and V is TRBV5-6; a weak D match, TRBD1 (6 bases). The CDR3 consists of 14 residues. CDR1 is SGHDT, CDR2 YYEEEE, per germline. V gave up 2 bases and J gave up 4 bases, with 12 bases separating them. CDR3 sequence reads: CASSLGPQGETQYF. In nucleotides, the CDR3 is TGTGCCAGCAGCTTAGGTCCACAGGGAGAGACCCAGTACTTC.

This clonotype appeared a few times. The V and J genes are TRBV21-1 and TRBJ2-6. TRBV21-1 is annotated as a pseudogene. This CDR3 comprises 15 residues. The CDR3 nucleotides are TGTGCCAGAACTACAGTTCTCTCTGGGGCCAACGTCCTGACTTTC. The encoded protein is CARTTVLSGANVLTF.

This sequence joins TRBV9 and TRBJ2-3; D may be TRBD1 (5 bases). Trimming removed 2 bases from V and 5 bases from J, with 12 bases in between. CDR1 and CDR2 (germline): SGDLS, YYNGEE. There are 14 residues in the CDR3. The CDR3 nucleotides read TGTGCCAGCAGCGTCAGGGTACTGAGAGATACGCAGTATTTT. It yields the protein CASSVRVLRDTQYF. The full variable domain, with the rest looked up from reference TRBV9 and TRBJ2-3, is DSGVTQTPKHLITATGQRVTLRCSPRSGDLSVYWYQQSLDQGLQFLIQYYNGEERAKGNILERFSAQQFPDLHSELNLSSLELGDSALYFCASSVRVLRDTQYFGPGTRLTVL.

CDR3 loop: CASSQGGSVGGGYNEQFF. The CDR3 nucleotides are TGTGCCAGCAGCCAAGGGGGGTCAGTTGGCGGGGGCTACAATGAGCAGTTCTTC. The chain combines TRBV3-1 with TRBJ2-1; TRBD2 aligns across 7 bases. The CDR3 has 18 residues. With V trimmed by 1 base and J by 3 bases, 12 bases remained unmatched. CDR1 and CDR2 (germline): LGHDT, YNNKEL (reference sequence).

V usage is TRBV20-1 and J usage is TRBJ2-5; 7 bases align to TRBD1. This CDR3 spans 11 amino acids. CDR1 and CDR2 from the germline V gene are DFQATT and SNEGSKA (reference sequence). CDR3 sequence: CSVQGQETQYF. Here the CDR3 DNA reads TGCAGCGTACAGGGGCAAGAGACCCAGTACTTC.